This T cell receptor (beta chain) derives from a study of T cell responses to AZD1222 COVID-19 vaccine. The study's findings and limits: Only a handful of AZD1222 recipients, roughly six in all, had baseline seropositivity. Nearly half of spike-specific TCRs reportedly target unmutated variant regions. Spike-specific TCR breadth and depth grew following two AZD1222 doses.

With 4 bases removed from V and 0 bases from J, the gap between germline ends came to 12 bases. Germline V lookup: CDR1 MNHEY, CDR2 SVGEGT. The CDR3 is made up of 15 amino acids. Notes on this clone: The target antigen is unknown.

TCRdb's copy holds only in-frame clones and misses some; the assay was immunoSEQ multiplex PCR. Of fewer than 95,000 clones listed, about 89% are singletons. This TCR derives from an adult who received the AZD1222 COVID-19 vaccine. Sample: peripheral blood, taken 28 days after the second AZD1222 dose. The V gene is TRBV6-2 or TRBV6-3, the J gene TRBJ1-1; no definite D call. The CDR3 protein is CASSSRDGMNTEAFF. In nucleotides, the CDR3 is TGTGCCAGCAGTTCCCGAGACGGGATGAACACTGAAGCTTTCTTT.